This T cell receptor (beta chain) was documented in a study of blood T cell repertoires in COVID-19. The wider study: Sites across the United States, Italy and Spain contributed samples from acute and convalescent COVID-19. The analysed material was cDNA or gDNA that came from T cells, B-cell-depleted T cells, or PBMCs.

Per the study methods: Quantification of nucleated cells was approximated via reference gene primer amplification. Libraries were prepared by immunoSEQ multiplex PCR; TCRdb keeps only in-frame clonotypes and omits some of them. Clone size and the V and J calls come from that table; the DNA yielded D and trimming. In the table there are approximately 100,000 clones, approximately 89% of which are singletons. The germline CDR1 and CDR2 sequences are MDHEN and SYDVKM. The CDR3 has 16 residues. V was clipped by 4 bases and J by 6 bases; unmatched bases: 13. The J gene is TRBJ1-2, the V gene TRBV28; 8 nucleotides match TRBD1. The sequencing input was peripheral blood. The clonotype comes from a woman of 80 years or more with active COVID-19. Written as DNA, the CDR3 is TGTGCCAGCAGTTATTCCGGGACAGGTTTAATGGATGGCTACACCTTC. It yields the protein CASSYSGTGLMDGYTF.